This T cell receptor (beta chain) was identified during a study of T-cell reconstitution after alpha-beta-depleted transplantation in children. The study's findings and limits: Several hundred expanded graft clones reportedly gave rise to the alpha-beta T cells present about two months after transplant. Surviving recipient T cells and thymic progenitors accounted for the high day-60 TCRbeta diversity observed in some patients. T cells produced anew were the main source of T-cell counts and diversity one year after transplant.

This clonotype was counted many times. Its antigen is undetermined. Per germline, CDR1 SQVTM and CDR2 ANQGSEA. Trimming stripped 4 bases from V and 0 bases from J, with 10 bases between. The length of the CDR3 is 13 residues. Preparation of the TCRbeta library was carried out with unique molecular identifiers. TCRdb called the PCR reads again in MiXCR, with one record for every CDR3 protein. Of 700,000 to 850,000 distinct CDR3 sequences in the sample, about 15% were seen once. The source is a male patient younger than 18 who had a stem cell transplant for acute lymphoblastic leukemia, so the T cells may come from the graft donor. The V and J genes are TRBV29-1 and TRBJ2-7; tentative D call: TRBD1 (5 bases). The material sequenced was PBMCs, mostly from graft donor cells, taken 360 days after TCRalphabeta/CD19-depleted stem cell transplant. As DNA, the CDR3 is TGCAGCGTTGTGGGGCGGTTCTCCTACGAGCAGTACTTC. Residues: CSVVGRFSYEQYF.